One sample yielded the 25 T cell receptor beta chains listed below, sequenced in a study of CD8 T cells in Susac syndrome. RNA amounts of roughly 0.45 to 1 ug underwent reverse transcription with random hexamers. Via MiXCR, TCRdb re-called the immunoSEQ multiplex PCR reads, giving one row per CDR3 protein. The sample gives 150,000 to 200,000 distinct CDR3 sequences, just under 95% of which show up once; over 0.12% is in the top ten. The sequenced sample was CD4+ T cells from PBMCs. Every receptor here comes from a human donor in good health.

The chain carries TRBV4-1 and TRBJ2-7; 10 bases map to TRBD2. The germline CDR1 and CDR2 sequences are MGHRA and YSYEKL. This CDR3 is 15 amino acids long. Trimming cost V 7 bases and J 4 bases; bases outside gene matches: 10. Here the CDR3 reads CASTAEPSGGYEQYF. The CDR3 DNA is TGCGCCAGCACCGCAGAGCCTAGCGGGGGTTACGAGCAGTACTTC.

The chain carries TRBV29-1 and TRBJ2-7; D possibly corresponds to TRBD2 (5 bases). The CDR3 covers 13 residues. Trimming cost V 0 bases and J 11 bases, with 17 bases left between them. Germline V CDR1 and CDR2: SQVTM, ANQGSEA. The CDR3 region is CSVEEVEGSVKYF. For the CDR3, the DNA is TGCAGCGTTGAAGAAGTAGAGGGATCCGTCAAGTACTTC.

V is TRBV30 and J is TRBJ2-7, with D perhaps matching TRBD1 or TRBD2 (5 bases each). Germline-derived CDR1 and CDR2 are GTSNPN and SVGIG (reference sequence). Trimming took off 3 bases at V and 6 bases at J, with 15 bases between the two ends. The CDR3 contains 13 residues. The CDR3 bases are TGTGCCTGGAGACGGGACGGATATGGCGAGCAGTACTTC. Encoded protein: CAWRRDGYGEQYF.

The count of this clonotype is one. The chain uses TRBV7-9 and TRBJ1-2; D uncertain. CDR3 length: 13 amino acids. V lost 1 base to trimming and J lost 8 bases, with 11 bases between them. From germline, CDR1 is SEHNR and CDR2 FQNEAQ (reference sequence). The CDR3 DNA is TGTGCCAGCAGCTTAGGGGGTGGAGGGGGCTACACCTTC. This encodes CASSLGGGGGYTF.

The genes are TRBV14 and TRBJ1-1, with no clear D. Germline CDR1 is SGHDN and CDR2 is FVKESK. V dropped 0 bases and J dropped 2 bases, with 10 bases sitting between them. The CDR3 has 15 residues. As DNA, the CDR3 is TGTGCCAGCAGCCAAGATGCGCAGTCTAACACTGAAGCTTTCTTT. This sequence encodes CASSQDAQSNTEAFF.

J is TRBJ2-7 and V is TRBV18; TRBD2 matches 9 bases. Germline V gene sequence: CDR1 KGHSH, CDR2 LQKENI. The CDR3 consists of 15 residues. Germline trimming cut 3 bases from V and 1 base from J; bases unmatched to any gene: 4. The CDR3 DNA reads TGTGCCAGCTCACCCCAGCGGGGGGATTCCTACGAGCAGTACTTC. Its protein is CASSPQRGDSYEQYF.

This clonotype was counted once. The CDR3, as DNA: TGTGCCAGCAGCGTAGGCCCGGGTTCGAACACCGGGGAGCTGTTTTTT. Translation gives CASSVGPGSNTGELFF. J is TRBJ2-2 and V is TRBV9; D is ambiguous. CDR3 length: 16 amino acids. Trimming removed 0 bases at V and 0 bases at J, with 9 bases between. The germline CDR1 and CDR2 sequences are SGDLS and YYNGEE.

This chain links TRBV29-1 with TRBJ2-7; TRBD2 is a possible D gene (7 bases). V lost 0 bases, J lost 6 bases, and 12 bases lay in between. CDR3 length equals 13 residues. Germline lookup yields CDR1 SQVTM and CDR2 ANQGSEA. This CDR3 reads CSVEDRGAGEQYF. CDR3 coding DNA: TGCAGCGTTGAAGATCGGGGGGCGGGCGAGCAGTACTTC.

This clonotype was picked up one time. The chain joins TRBV18 to TRBJ2-6; D gene ambiguous. V lost 3 bases to trimming and J lost 1 base, with 10 bases between them. The CDR3 contains 16 residues. Germline V gene data show CDR1 as KGHSH and CDR2 as LQKENI. The CDR3 DNA sequence: TGTGCCAGCTCACCCCGTCTTCTTTCTGGGGCCAACGTCCTGACTTTC. Its protein is CASSPRLLSGANVLTF.

This clonotype was detected a few times. This chain connects TRBV25-1 to TRBJ2-3, with 9 bases lining up with TRBD2. Looked up from germline, CDR1 is MGHDK and CDR2 is SYGVNS. Trimming cost V 5 bases and J 3 bases; bases outside gene matches: 3. The CDR3 sequence is 14 residues long. CDR3 bases: TGTGCCAGCAGTTATAGCGGGGGAACAGATACGCAGTATTTT. Residues: CASSYSGGTDTQYF.

This chain connects TRBV15 to TRBJ1-1; 7 bases are a match to TRBD1. Trimming took 9 bases from V and 5 from J; bases not matched to a gene: 6. Germline V CDR1 and CDR2: LNHNV, YYDKDF (reference sequence). The CDR3 loop spans 12 amino acids. This CDR3 is CATTETGTEAFF. The DNA of the CDR3 is TGTGCCACTACTGAGACAGGGACTGAAGCTTTCTTT.

The chain uses TRBV29-1 and TRBJ2-7, with TRBD1 identical over 9 bases. V was clipped by 7 bases and J by 4 bases; unmatched bases: 8. Germline lookup yields CDR1 SQVTM and CDR2 ANQGSEA. The CDR3 has 13 residues. As DNA, the CDR3 is TGCAGCGCAATGGGACAGGGAGCGTACGAGCAGTACTTC. Residues: CSAMGQGAYEQYF.

The rearrangement uses TRBV29-1 and TRBJ2-1; D remains ambiguous. Trimming took 4 bases from V and 16 from J, leaving 14 bases between them. This CDR3 spans 10 amino acids. Germline CDR1 is SQVTM and CDR2 is ANQGSEA. The DNA of the CDR3 is TGCAGCGTTGGACGGACCTTGGATTTCTTC. It codes for CSVGRTLDFF.

The chain is built from TRBV15 and TRBJ2-1; the match to TRBD2 covers 10 bases. V shed 5 bases and J 6 bases; nucleotides not matched to a gene: 4. The length of the CDR3 is 14 residues. In germline, CDR1 is LNHNV, CDR2 YYDKDF (reference sequence). CDR3 region: CATSGQRGGNEQFF. In DNA form, the CDR3 reads TGTGCCACCAGCGGTCAGCGGGGGGGCAATGAGCAGTTCTTC.

A single count supports this clonotype. The rearrangement uses TRBV2 and TRBJ2-7, with 8 nucleotides matching TRBD2. Germline V gives CDR1 SNHLY, CDR2 FYNNEI. V lost 3 bases, J lost 2 bases, and 3 bases stayed unmatched. The CDR3 sequence is 14 residues long. Here the CDR3 DNA reads TGTGCCAGCAGTGACCGGGGGGGCCCCTACGAGCAGTACTTC. It is translated as CASSDRGGPYEQYF.

The CDR3 spells CASSYRPPGTDTQYF. In DNA form, the CDR3 reads TGTGCCAGCAGTTATCGGCCTCCTGGCACAGATACGCAGTATTTT. The V gene is TRBV6-5, the J gene TRBJ2-3; D is uncertain. The CDR3 has 15 residues. Germline CDR1 MNHEY, CDR2 SVGAGI. V lost 3 bases, J lost 1 base, and 11 bases lay in between.

The J gene is TRBJ2-1, the V gene TRBV5-1; no definite D call. This CDR3 contains 15 residues. The V gene lost 0 bases and the J gene lost 7 bases, with 14 bases spanning the gap. Germline V gene sequence: CDR1 SGHRS, CDR2 YFSETQ. The CDR3 loop is CASSLAVITGNEQFF. The CDR3 DNA is TGCGCCAGCAGCTTGGCCGTCATTACTGGGAATGAGCAGTTCTTC.

This clonotype was counted between two and nine times. The chain is built from TRBV3-1 and TRBJ2-1; TRBD1 might be the D (6 bases). Trimming shortened V by 3 bases and J by 5 bases, and 8 bases separated the two germline ends. Germline loops: CDR1 LGHDT, CDR2 YNNKEL (reference sequence). There are 13 residues in the CDR3. CDR3 sequence (DNA): TGTGCCAGCAGCCAGGACAGAGACAATGAGCAGTTCTTC. The encoded protein is CASSQDRDNEQFF.

The chain is built from TRBV29-1 and TRBJ2-3; TRBD2 matches 11 bases. V shed 4 bases, J shed 0 bases, and the junction held 12 bases outside the gene matches. This CDR3 is 18 amino acids long. CDR1 and CDR2 (germline): SQVTM, ANQGSEA. The CDR3 nucleotides read TGCAGCGTTGGGGCTAGCGGGGGGCCAGATACTAGCACAGATACGCAGTATTTT. Translating gives CSVGASGGPDTSTDTQYF.

The rearrangement uses TRBV10-3 and TRBJ2-7; possibly TRBD2 for D (6 bases). Between the trimmed V and J ends, which lost 10 bases and 4 bases, there was a span of 14 bases. This CDR3 region has 12 residues. Germline CDR1 ENHRY, CDR2 SYGVKD. The CDR3 sequence: CATTQEGYEQYF. DNA of the CDR3: TGTGCCACCACCCAGGAGGGTTACGAGCAGTACTTC.

This rearrangement joins TRBV20-1 to TRBJ1-5, with D unresolved. The CDR3 extends over 14 amino acids. The germline V gene encodes CDR1 DFQATT and CDR2 SNEGSKA (reference sequence). V gave up 6 bases and J gave up 0 bases, with 12 bases separating them. CDR3 residues: CSAKVTYSNQPQHF. In nucleotides, the CDR3 is TGCAGTGCCAAGGTAACCTATAGCAATCAGCCCCAGCATTTT.

The CDR3 is CAWSAEDSTNSPLHF. CDR3 DNA sequence: TGTGCCTGGAGTGCAGAGGACAGCACCAATTCACCCCTCCACTTT. The rearrangement links TRBV30 to TRBJ1-6; D perhaps matches TRBD1 (6 bases). This CDR3 has 15 residues. The V and J ends lost 1 base and 7 bases respectively, with 14 bases between them. Per the germline V gene, CDR1 is GTSNPN and CDR2 is SVGIG (reference sequence).

In nucleotides, the CDR3 is TGTGCCAGCAGCCCTAGCTGGTATAGTGGCTACACCTTC. Its translation: CASSPSWYSGYTF. The chain joins TRBV13 to TRBJ1-2; D is unclear. V dropped 5 bases and J dropped 7 bases, with 14 bases sitting between them. Germline assignment: CDR1 PRHDT and CDR2 FYEKMQ (reference sequence). The CDR3 length is 13 residues.

The V and J genes are TRBV19 and TRBJ2-5; TRBD1 matches 8 bases. The germline CDR1 and CDR2 sequences are LNHDA and SQIVND (reference sequence). J gave up 5 bases and V 10 bases, and 12 bases lay outside the gene matches. This CDR3 region has 14 residues. The CDR3 protein is CATNNPGGVETQYF. CDR3 bases: TGTGCCACCAACAATCCAGGGGGCGTTGAGACCCAGTACTTC.

This clonotype is a singleton in its sample. The chain uses TRBV20-1 and TRBJ2-3, with D unresolved. V lost 5 bases to trimming and J lost 4 bases, with 19 bases between them. CDR3 length equals 15 residues. Germline loops: CDR1 DFQATT, CDR2 SNEGSKA (reference sequence). In nucleotides, the CDR3 is TGCAGTGCTCCTCAAGCTGGCGATTTGGCAGATACGCAGTATTTT. Residues: CSAPQAGDLADTQYF.